One and the same sample provided the 27 T cell receptor beta chains below, sequenced in a study of blood T cell repertoires in COVID-19. This table comes from immunoSEQ multiplex PCR, and its TCRdb copy is limited to in-frame clones, with some not included. The sample has 170,000 or so clones; 85% to 90% are singletons. Sequenced input: peripheral blood. Every receptor here comes from a man aged 55 to 70 with COVID-19, enrolled during active disease.

The gene calls are TRBV2 and TRBJ2-3, with 8 bases that match TRBD2. The CDR3 has 17 residues. With V trimmed by 0 bases and J by 4 bases, 9 bases remained unmatched. The V gene's germline CDR1 is SNHLY and CDR2 FYNNEI. CDR3 amino acids: CASSEALGLGTPDTQYF. The CDR3 region has the DNA TGTGCCAGCAGTGAAGCGTTGGGACTAGGGACCCCAGATACGCAGTATTTT. Based on the CDR3 plus reference TRBV2 and TRBJ2-3, the full variable domain is EPEVTQTPSHQVTQMGQEVILRCVPISNHLYFYWYRQILGQKVEFLVSFYNNEISEKSEIFDDQFSVERPDGSNFTLKIRSTKLEDSAMYFCASSEALGLGTPDTQYFGPGTRLTVL.

This rearrangement joins TRBV6-2 or TRBV6-3 to TRBJ2-7; TRBD1 aligns across 12 bases. Germline V lookup: CDR1 MNHEY, CDR2 SVGEGT. Losses at the gene ends were 4 bases for V and 7 bases for J; bases not matched to a gene: 8. The CDR3 is 15 amino acids. For the CDR3, the DNA is TGTGCCAGCAGTTCTGCCGGGACAGGGGGCTGGGAGCAGTACTTC. This encodes CASSSAGTGGWEQYF.

This clone came up a few times. The chain is built from TRBV11-2 and TRBJ2-1; 9 bases agree with TRBD1. This CDR3 is built from 16 residues. V shed 5 bases and J 6 bases; nucleotides not matched to a gene: 11. The V gene's germline CDR1 is SGHAT and CDR2 FQNNGV. CDR3 in DNA: TGTGCCAGCAGCACCACCCAGACAGGGGGGGGCAATGAGCAGTTCTTC. It yields the protein CASSTTQTGGGNEQFF.

The V gene is TRBV24-1, the J gene TRBJ1-5; the match to TRBD1 covers 7 bases. V dropped 4 bases and J dropped 1; count of bases not matched to a gene: 3. CDR1 and CDR2 (germline): KGHDR, SFDVKD. The CDR3 has 15 amino acids. CDR3 region: CATSERQGSNQPQHF. In nucleotides, the CDR3 is TGTGCCACCAGTGAGAGACAGGGCAGCAATCAGCCCCAGCATTTT.

The chain is built from TRBV18 and TRBJ2-7; 8 positions match TRBD1. The J segment lost 8 bases and the V segment lost 5 bases, leaving 14 bases of the junction unmatched. The CDR3 is 15 amino acids. The germline gives CDR1 KGHSH, CDR2 LQKENI. The CDR3, as DNA: TGTGCCAGCTCATCGACAGGGGCCTTCCCTACGAAGCAGTACTTC. Protein sequence: CASSSTGAFPTKQYF.

The gene calls are TRBV28 and TRBJ1-2, with TRBD1 identical over 9 bases. The germline V gene encodes CDR1 MDHEN and CDR2 SYDVKM. The CDR3 spans 14 residues. The V and J ends lost 4 bases and 3 bases, in that order; junction bases with no gene match: 3. CDR3 in DNA: TGTGCCAGCAGTTCGGGACAGGGCCACTATGGCTACACCTTC. It translates to CASSSGQGHYGYTF.

The chain is built from TRBV10-2 and TRBJ1-5; 7 bases are a match to TRBD1. Germline CDR1 and CDR2: WSHSY and SAAADI. The V gene end was trimmed by 3 bases and the J gene end by 1 base; junction bases not matched to a gene: 12. The CDR3 length is 18 residues. CDR3 bases: TGCGCCAGCAGTGATTTTTTGGGACAGCTTATGAGCAATCAGCCCCAGCATTTT. Its protein product is CASSDFLGQLMSNQPQHF.

This clone has only one observation. The V and J genes are TRBV2 and TRBJ2-2; 7 bases are a match to TRBD1. V trimming: 1 base; J trimming: 4 bases; junction bases outside the gene matches: 6. The CDR3 covers 16 residues. CDR1 is SNHLY, CDR2 FYNNEI, per germline. The CDR3 sequence is CASSEGKGTATGELFF. Written as DNA, the CDR3 is TGTGCCAGCAGTGAAGGGAAAGGGACAGCCACCGGGGAGCTGTTTTTT.

The rearrangement uses TRBV11-3 and TRBJ1-1; a weak D match, TRBD1 (5 bases). Per the germline V gene, CDR1 is SGHNT and CDR2 is YENEEA. V was clipped by 7 bases and J by 1 base, with 10 bases between them. This CDR3 contains 13 residues. Written as DNA, the CDR3 is TGTGCCAGCACCAAACAGGAGAACACTGAAGCTTTCTTT. This translates into CASTKQENTEAFF.

This chain joins TRBV5-6 and TRBJ1-4, with 7 positions matching TRBD1. The CDR3 is made up of 15 amino acids. CDR1 and CDR2 from the germline V gene are SGHDT and YYEEEE. Germline trimming cut 2 bases from V and 8 bases from J; bases unmatched to any gene: 9. Written as DNA, the CDR3 is TGTGCCAGCAGCTTTCTACAGGGGAAGGCCGAAAAACTGTTTTTT. This codes for CASSFLQGKAEKLFF.

This chain uses TRBV5-4 with TRBJ2-1; D is unresolved. CDR1 and CDR2 from the germline V gene are SGHNT and YYREEE (reference sequence). The CDR3 sequence is 15 residues long. V lost 0 bases and J 2 bases, leaving 9 bases between the germline ends. CDR3 amino acids: CASSLGALTYNEQFF. CDR3 sequence (DNA): TGTGCCAGCAGCTTGGGGGCCCTGACCTACAATGAGCAGTTCTTC. Drawing the rest from reference TRBV5-4 and TRBJ2-1, the complete variable domain is ETGVTQSPTHLIKTRGQQVTLRCSSQSGHNTVSWYQQALGQGPQFIFQYYREEENGRGNFPPRFSGLQFPNYSSELNVNALELDDSALYLCASSLGALTYNEQFFGPGTRLTVL.

J is TRBJ2-6 and V is TRBV5-4; 11 bases agree with TRBD1. The CDR3 contains 19 residues. Germline-derived CDR1 and CDR2 are SGHNT and YYREEE (reference sequence). V was clipped by 0 bases and J by 0 bases; unmatched bases: 5. CDR3 bases: TGTGCCAGCAGCTTGGGCCCCGGACAGGGGGCCTCTGGGGCCAACGTCCTGACTTTC. Amino acid sequence: CASSLGPGQGASGANVLTF.

This sequence joins TRBV9 and TRBJ1-1; weak D call: TRBD1 (5 bases). V lost 4 bases, J lost 0 bases, and 10 bases lay in between. Germline loops: CDR1 SGDLS, CDR2 YYNGEE. The CDR3 spans 14 residues. Written as DNA, the CDR3 is TGTGCCAGCAGCTTAACGACAGTGAACACTGAAGCTTTCTTT. This codes for CASSLTTVNTEAFF.

This clone was observed a few times. This chain connects TRBV19 to TRBJ1-6, with 7 bases that match TRBD1. After removal of 5 bases from V and 10 bases from J, the junction contained 8 bases not matched to a gene. The CDR3 consists of 14 residues. Per the germline V gene, CDR1 is LNHDA and CDR2 is SQIVND (reference sequence). DNA of the CDR3: TGTGCCAGTAGTCCCCGACAGGGCGGGTCACCCCTCCACTTT. Encoded protein: CASSPRQGGSPLHF.

The chain joins TRBV18 to TRBJ1-2; perhaps TRBD1 as D (5 bases). Germline V lookup: CDR1 KGHSH, CDR2 LQKENI. The ends were cut back, 4 bases at V and 0 bases at J, with 9 bases in the middle. CDR3 length: 14 amino acids. The CDR3 coding sequence is TGTGCCAGCTCACTCGGGGGAACTAACTATGGCTACACCTTC. The encoded protein is CASSLGGTNYGYTF.

CDR3 protein: CASGDYLYNEQFF. CDR3 DNA sequence: TGTGCCAGCGGGGACTATTTATACAATGAGCAGTTCTTC. This chain uses TRBV7-6 with TRBJ2-1; 7 positions match TRBD2. This CDR3 comprises 13 residues. Germline V gene lookup returns CDR1 SGHVS and CDR2 FNYEAQ. V lost 8 bases to trimming and J lost 4 bases; unmatched junction nucleotides: 5.

This chain joins TRBV11-3 and TRBJ2-7; 7 positions match TRBD1. Germline values: CDR1 SGHNT, CDR2 YENEEA. V lost 1 base, J lost 3 bases, and 12 bases stayed unmatched. This CDR3 contains 17 residues. The CDR3: CASSLGLNRGKGYEQYF. CDR3 sequence (DNA): TGTGCCAGCAGCTTAGGCCTCAACAGGGGTAAGGGCTACGAGCAGTACTTC.

V is TRBV29-1 and J is TRBJ2-5; the match to TRBD2 covers 12 bases. In germline, CDR1 is SQVTM, CDR2 ANQGSEA. Unmatched junction bases numbered 6, after V lost 6 bases and J lost 4 bases. This CDR3 comprises 14 residues. For the CDR3, the DNA is TGCAGCGTATGGACTAGCGGGACAGGAGAGACCCAGTACTTC. It yields the protein CSVWTSGTGETQYF.

The chain combines TRBV5-5 with TRBJ2-4; maybe TRBD1 (6 bases). This CDR3 is built from 13 residues. CDR1 is SGHKS, CDR2 YYEKEE, per germline (reference sequence). With 4 bases removed from V and 8 bases from J, the gap between germline ends came to 13 bases. This chain's CDR3 is CASSPGQWDIQYF. The DNA for the CDR3 is TGTGCCAGCAGCCCGGGACAATGGGACATTCAGTACTTC.

The V and J genes are TRBV7-2 and TRBJ1-2, with D possibly TRBD1 on 6 matching bases. CDR3 length: 16 amino acids. CDR1 SGHTA and CDR2 FQGNSA come from the germline V gene. V lost 5 bases to trimming and J lost 4 bases, with 20 bases between them. The CDR3 sequence is CASSPFNAGEGYGYTF. DNA for the CDR3: TGTGCCAGCAGCCCCTTTAACGCAGGGGAGGGCTATGGCTACACCTTC.

V usage is TRBV30 and J usage is TRBJ2-2, with TRBD2 identical over 8 bases. Trimming cost V 5 bases and J 5 bases; bases outside gene matches: 7. The CDR3 spans 14 residues. Germline V CDR1 and CDR2: GTSNPN, SVGIG (reference sequence). The CDR3 spells CAWESGRKTGELFF. CDR3 coding DNA: TGTGCCTGGGAGAGCGGGAGAAAGACCGGGGAGCTGTTTTTT.

The J gene is TRBJ2-3, the V gene TRBV19, with a weak D call TRBD1 (6 bases). The V end was cut by 6 bases, the J end by 3 bases, with 10 bases between. The CDR3 contains 13 residues. From germline, CDR1 is LNHDA and CDR2 SQIVND (reference sequence). The chain's CDR3 is CASRVDRTDTQYF. The CDR3, as DNA: TGTGCCAGTAGAGTCGACAGGACAGATACGCAGTATTTT.

The chain joins TRBV6-5 to TRBJ1-6; weak D call: TRBD1 (6 bases). Looked up from germline, CDR1 is MNHEY and CDR2 is SVGAGI. The CDR3 has 15 residues. V lost 6 bases to trimming and J lost 11 bases, with 20 bases between them. The CDR3 is CASRIEKQGYAPLHF. For the CDR3, the DNA is TGTGCCAGCAGAATTGAAAAACAGGGTTATGCACCCCTCCACTTT.

This clone was detected once. This chain connects TRBV7-8 to TRBJ1-5; the match to TRBD1 covers 8 bases. Germline V gene lookup returns CDR1 SGHVS and CDR2 FQNEAQ. The CDR3 has 15 residues. The V gene end was trimmed by 3 bases and the J gene end by 3 bases; junction bases not matched to a gene: 4. The DNA for the CDR3 is TGTGCCAGCAGCTTGTCGACAGGGGTCAATCAGCCCCAGCATTTT. Amino acid sequence: CASSLSTGVNQPQHF.

The chain is built from TRBV7-3 and TRBJ1-1, with unresolved D. The CDR3 is 15 amino acids. Germline loops: CDR1 SGHTA, CDR2 FQGTGA. The ends were cut back, 3 bases at V and 4 bases at J, with 15 bases in the middle. CDR3 in amino acids: CASSFSAGVGTEAFF. The CDR3 DNA is TGTGCCAGCAGCTTTTCCGCCGGGGTGGGCACTGAAGCTTTCTTT.

The table lists this clone with a few counts. The rearrangement links TRBV7-9 to TRBJ1-1, with 9 nucleotides matching TRBD1. CDR3 size: 14 residues. The junction had 4 bases not matched to a gene; V was cut back by 5 bases and J by 3 bases. CDR1 SEHNR and CDR2 FQNEAQ come from the germline V gene (reference sequence). The CDR3 here is CASSRTGVDTEAFF. In nucleotides, the CDR3 is TGTGCCAGCAGCCGGACAGGGGTGGACACTGAAGCTTTCTTT.

The J gene is TRBJ1-6, the V gene TRBV7-2; D may be TRBD1 (6 bases). CDR3 length: 16 residues. Looked up from germline, CDR1 is SGHTA and CDR2 is FQGNSA. Trimming left V 3 bases short and J 9 bases short, with 18 bases between. The CDR3 nucleotides are TGTGCCAGCAGCTTTAGGCAATGGCAGGGGAGTTCACCCCTCCACTTT. Its protein product is CASSFRQWQGSSPLHF. Full variable domain (rest looked up from reference TRBV7-2 and TRBJ1-6): GAGVSQSPSNKVTEKGKDVELRCDPISGHTALYWYRQSLGQGLEFLIYFQGNSAPDKSGLPSDRFSAERTGGSVSTLTIQRTQQEDSAVYLCASSFRQWQGSSPLHFGNGTRLTVT.